This TCR beta chain was captured in a study of spatial heterogeneity in lung cancer. The V and J ends lost 7 bases and 4 bases respectively, with 13 bases between them. This CDR3 spans 13 amino acids. CDR1 and CDR2 (germline): SGHTA, FQGNSA. TCRdb re-called the 5' RACE reads through MiXCR, storing one row per CDR3 protein. The sample shows 60,000 to 80,000 distinct CDR3 sequences, about 14% of them seen only once. Indicated time point: sample taken at primary tumor resection. Sequencing covered unsorted whole RNA taken from tumor, nontumor lung or frozen PBMC. The receptor was isolated from a male donor with early-stage non-small cell lung cancer. The sample here was PBMCs, taken at surgery. This chain links TRBV7-2 with TRBJ1-1, with D possibly TRBD1 on 6 matching bases. This CDR3 reads CASIFTGTTEAFF. As DNA, the CDR3 is TGTGCCAGCATCTTTACAGGGACCACTGAAGCTTTCTTT.